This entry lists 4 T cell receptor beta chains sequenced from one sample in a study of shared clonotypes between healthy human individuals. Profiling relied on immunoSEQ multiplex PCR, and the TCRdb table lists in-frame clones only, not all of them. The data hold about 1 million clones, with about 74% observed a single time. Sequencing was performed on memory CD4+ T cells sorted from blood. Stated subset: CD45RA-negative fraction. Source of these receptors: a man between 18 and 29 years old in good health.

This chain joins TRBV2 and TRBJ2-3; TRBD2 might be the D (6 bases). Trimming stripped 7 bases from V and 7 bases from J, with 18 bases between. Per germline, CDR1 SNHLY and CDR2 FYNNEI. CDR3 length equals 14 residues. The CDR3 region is CASKPASVMNTQYF. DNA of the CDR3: TGTGCCAGCAAGCCGGCTAGCGTTATGAATACGCAGTATTTT. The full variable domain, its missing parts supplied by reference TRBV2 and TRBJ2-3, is EPEVTQTPSHQVTQMGQEVILRCVPISNHLYFYWYRQILGQKVEFLVSFYNNEISEKSEIFDDQFSVERPDGSNFTLKIRSTKLEDSAMYFCASKPASVMNTQYFGPGTRLTVL.

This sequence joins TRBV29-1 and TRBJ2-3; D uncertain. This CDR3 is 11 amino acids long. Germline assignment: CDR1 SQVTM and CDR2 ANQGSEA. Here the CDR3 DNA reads TGCAGTCATGTCGATACAGATACGCAGTATTTT. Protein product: CSHVDTDTQYF.

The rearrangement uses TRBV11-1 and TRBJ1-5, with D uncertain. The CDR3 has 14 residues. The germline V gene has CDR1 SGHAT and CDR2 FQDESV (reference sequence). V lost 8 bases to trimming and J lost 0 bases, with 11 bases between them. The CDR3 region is CASRRGSSNQPQHF. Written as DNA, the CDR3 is TGTGCCAGCCGCCGAGGGTCTAGCAATCAGCCCCAGCATTTT.

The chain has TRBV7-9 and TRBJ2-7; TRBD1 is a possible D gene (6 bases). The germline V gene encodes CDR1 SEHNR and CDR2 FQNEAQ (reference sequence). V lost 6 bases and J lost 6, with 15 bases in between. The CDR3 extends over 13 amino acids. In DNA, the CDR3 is TGTGCCAGCAGTGGGACAACTCGGGGCGAGCAGTACTTC. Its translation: CASSGTTRGEQYF.